This TCR beta chain was identified in a study of OX40 agonist ivuxolimab in advanced cancers. Using immunoSEQ multiplex PCR, the repertoire was profiled, and TCRdb retains in-frame clones only, with some absent. The table includes more than 45,000 clones, 65% to 90% detected once. This sequence was found in an adult with an advanced solid tumor such as melanoma, head and neck, liver or kidney cancer. The sample here was CD4+ or CD8+ T cells sorted from blood, taken in a trial of the OX40 agonist ivuxolimab.

CDR3 coding DNA: TGTGCCAGCAGCTTGATGGGGAGGCAGTTCTTC. This translates into CASSLMGRQFF. The chain has TRBV5-6 and TRBJ2-1, with TRBD2 as a possible D gene (5 bases). Trimming removed 1 base at V and 12 bases at J, with 8 bases between. The germline gives CDR1 SGHDT, CDR2 YYEEEE. CDR3 length: 11 amino acids.